The clone carrying this T cell receptor beta chain was observed at least ten times. The beta constant-region primer was an equimolar mix of two oligonucleotides covering TRBC1 and TRBC2. MiXCR, applied by TCRdb to the UMI-ligation and nested PCR reads, yields one record per CDR3 protein. The sample consists of about 85,000 distinct CDR3 sequences, around 13% of them appearing once. The V and J ends lost 5 bases and 9 bases respectively, with 14 bases between them. Germline values: CDR1 SQVTM, CDR2 ANQGSEA. This CDR3 contains 12 residues. The data were taken from a study of naive and memory T cell subsets.

The V and J genes are TRBV29-1 and TRBJ2-1, with D maybe TRBD1 (6 bases). The source of this sequence is a human donor in good health. Specimen: central memory CD4+ T cells from blood. The CDR3 DNA reads as TGCAGCGTTTTCCAGGGGACGGGTGAGCAGTTCTTC. Translating gives CSVFQGTGEQFF.